The 2 T cell receptor beta chains below come from one sample, sequenced in a study of blood T cell repertoires in COVID-19. The table came from immunoSEQ multiplex PCR; TCRdb's copy has only in-frame clones and leaves some out. The repertoire holds roughly 250,000 clones, with 84% as singletons. The source material was peripheral blood. The receptor source for this set is a human donor in a cohort sampled during active COVID-19.

This clone was counted a few times. The chain couples TRBV19 to TRBJ1-5; D unresolved. The CDR3 has 14 amino acids. The germline V gene has CDR1 LNHDA and CDR2 SQIVND (reference sequence). V lost 5 bases to trimming and J lost 4 bases, with 12 bases between them. CDR3 in amino acids: CASSPRGGNQPQHF. The CDR3 bases are TGTGCCAGTAGTCCCCGCGGCGGAAATCAGCCCCAGCATTTT.

The rearrangement links TRBV5-5 to TRBJ1-1, with a weak D call TRBD1 (5 bases). This CDR3 is built from 13 residues. Between the trimmed V and J ends, which lost 1 base and 10 bases, there was a span of 14 bases. Germline V gene data show CDR1 as SGHKS and CDR2 as YYEKEE (reference sequence). CDR3 protein: CASSLSTGGGAFF. In nucleotides, the CDR3 is TGTGCCAGCAGCTTGAGTACCGGGGGAGGAGCTTTCTTT. The full variable domain, in which reference TRBV5-5 and TRBJ1-1 provide the parts outside the CDR3, is DAGVTQSPTHLIKTRGQQVTLRCSPISGHKSVSWYQQVLGQGPQFIFQYYEKEERGRGNFPDRFSARQFPNYSSELNVNALLLGDSALYLCASSLSTGGGAFFGQGTRLTVV.